This T cell receptor beta chain comes out of a study of blood T cell repertoires in COVID-19. Study-level background: Whether acute or convalescent, the COVID-19 samples came from the United States, Italy and Spain. PBMCs, B-cell-depleted T cells, or T cells provided the cDNA or gDNA that made up the material.

Seattle enrolled patients during active infection and tracked them longitudinally. The CDR3 runs to 17 residues. Original processing methods: It was from reference gene primer amplification that nucleated cell counts were estimated. Measured with immunoSEQ multiplex PCR; TCRdb has only the in-frame clones, and not every one. That table gives V, J and clone size, and the DNA gave D and trimming. The data hold roughly 330,000 clones, with around 90% observed a single time. This clonotype was sampled from a man aged 25-45 years with COVID-19, enrolled during active disease. Source material: peripheral blood. The rearrangement uses TRBV21-1 and TRBJ2-1; no DNA check was done on the table's D call, TRBD1. TRBV21-1 is flagged as a pseudogene. This chain's CDR3 is CASSKEYGDRGKNEQFF. The CDR3 DNA follows: TGTGCCAGCAGCAAAGAATATGGTGACAGGGGGAAGAATGAGCAGTTCTTC.